These 18 T cell receptor beta chains were all obtained from the same sample, sequenced in a study of blood T cell repertoires in COVID-19. TCRdb's copy holds only in-frame clones and misses some; the assay was immunoSEQ multiplex PCR. The repertoire holds about 69,000 clones, with about 85% as singletons. The sequenced sample was peripheral blood. The receptor set was obtained from a man of 80 years or more with acute or convalescent COVID-19.

This clone was seen only once. V usage is TRBV13 and J usage is TRBJ2-1; 10 bases are a match to TRBD2. Germline CDR1 is PRHDT and CDR2 is FYEKMQ (reference sequence). V was clipped by 3 bases and J by 5 bases; unmatched bases: 7. The CDR3 consists of 16 residues. CDR3 in DNA: TGTGCCAGCAGCTTTAGTTCGAGCGGGAGGGACAATGAGCAGTTCTTC. This translates into CASSFSSSGRDNEQFF.

The CDR3 loop is CASSLRGPTGNEQFF. The DNA of the CDR3 is TGTGCCAGCAGCTTGCGGGGCCCTACTGGCAATGAGCAGTTCTTC. This chain uses TRBV11-2 with TRBJ2-1; D might be TRBD2 (6 bases). The CDR3 has 15 amino acids. With 3 bases removed from V and 6 bases from J, the gap between germline ends came to 15 bases. Per the germline V gene, CDR1 is SGHAT and CDR2 is FQNNGV.

The genes are TRBV3-1 (or the pseudogene TRBV3-2) and TRBJ2-7; D is unclear. Between the trimmed V and J ends, which lost 1 base and 3 bases, there was a span of 7 bases. The CDR3 extends over 13 amino acids. The germline V gene encodes CDR1 LGHDT and CDR2 YNNKEL (reference sequence). The CDR3 nucleotides read TGTGCCAGCAGCCAAGGACACCACTACGAGCAGTACTTC. Translation gives CASSQGHHYEQYF.

This clone was seen a handful of times. CDR3 sequence reads: CASSRGVTGTSGNTIYF. For the CDR3, the DNA is TGCGCCAGCAGCCGAGGGGTGACAGGTACCTCTGGAAACACCATATATTTT. The chain combines TRBV4-3 with TRBJ1-3; weak D call: TRBD1 (6 bases). Germline loops: CDR1 LGHNA, CDR2 YSLEER. V was cut by 4 bases and J by 0 bases, with 16 bases left in between. This CDR3 spans 17 amino acids.

The chain employs TRBV5-5 and TRBJ1-1; 9 bases align to TRBD1. This CDR3 has 14 residues. J lost 6 bases, V lost 4 bases, and 7 bases had no gene match. Per the germline V gene, CDR1 is SGHKS and CDR2 is YYEKEE (reference sequence). Written as DNA, the CDR3 is TGTGCCAGCAGCCCGGACAGGGGTAACGCTGAAGCTTTCTTT. Its translation: CASSPDRGNAEAFF.

The J gene is TRBJ1-4, the V gene TRBV7-9; 8 nucleotides match TRBD1. CDR3 length: 16 residues. Trimming cost V 4 bases and J 4 bases; bases outside gene matches: 8. Germline-derived CDR1 and CDR2 are SEHNR and FQNEAQ (reference sequence). CDR3 nucleotides: TGTGCCAGCAGCTCTGGACAGGGAGGGAGTAATGAAAAACTGTTTTTT. Amino acid sequence: CASSSGQGGSNEKLFF.

For the CDR3, the DNA is TGCGCCAGCAGCTTAGACGGCAGGGGGACTGAAGCTTTCTTT. Translating gives CASSLDGRGTEAFF. J is TRBJ1-1 and V is TRBV5-1, with 7 bases aligning to TRBD1. Trimming took 2 bases from V and 5 from J; bases not matched to a gene: 6. The CDR3 has 14 residues. Germline CDR1 is SGHRS and CDR2 is YFSETQ.

The chain uses TRBV29-1 and TRBJ2-5; 8 bases agree with TRBD1. Germline V lookup: CDR1 SQVTM, CDR2 ANQGSEA. Losses at the gene ends were 4 bases for V and 1 base for J; bases not matched to a gene: 5. This CDR3 region has 14 residues. The CDR3 nucleotides read TGCAGCGTTGGAAATGGACAGGGCCAAGAGACCCAGTACTTC. Protein: CSVGNGQGQETQYF.

The CDR3 sequence is CASSPRDRRNQPQHF. The CDR3, as DNA: TGTGCCAGCAGTCCGAGGGACAGGCGCAATCAGCCCCAGCATTTT. The V gene is TRBV6-5, the J gene TRBJ1-5, with TRBD1 matching 8 bases. J lost 2 bases, V lost 5 bases, and 5 bases had no gene match. CDR1 MNHEY and CDR2 SVGAGI come from the germline V gene. This CDR3 has 15 residues.

The V call is TRBV5-1, the J call TRBJ1-2, with 7 bases lining up with TRBD1. The CDR3 has 15 residues. V was clipped by 4 bases and J by 3 bases; unmatched bases: 9. The germline V gene encodes CDR1 SGHRS and CDR2 YFSETQ. In nucleotides, the CDR3 is TGCGCCAGCAGCCCAGGACAGGACGCATACTATGGCTACACCTTC. Protein: CASSPGQDAYYGYTF.

The rearrangement uses TRBV24-1 and TRBJ2-5; tentative D call: TRBD2 (6 bases). V was trimmed by 3 bases and J by 1 base, leaving 11 bases between them. This CDR3 has 15 residues. The germline CDR1 and CDR2 sequences are KGHDR and SFDVKD. CDR3 DNA: TGTGCCACCAGTGATAGCGGGCAGGCCCAAGAGACCCAGTACTTC. Translating it yields CATSDSGQAQETQYF.

The chain couples TRBV6-2 or TRBV6-3 to TRBJ2-2; TRBD2 agrees at 12 bases. This CDR3 is built from 16 residues. The germline V gene encodes CDR1 MNHEY and CDR2 SVGEGT. With V trimmed by 4 bases and J by 6 bases, 6 bases remained unmatched. Here the CDR3 reads CASSWTSGTSPGELFF. CDR3 coding DNA: TGTGCCAGCAGTTGGACTAGCGGGACCTCCCCCGGGGAGCTGTTTTTT.

The chain joins TRBV18 to TRBJ1-3; TRBD1 is a possible D gene (6 bases). This CDR3 contains 16 residues. In germline, CDR1 is KGHSH, CDR2 LQKENI. Trimming shortened V by 6 bases and J by 4 bases, and 19 bases separated the two germline ends. As DNA, the CDR3 is TGTGCCAGCTCGAGCGCACAGGGCTCGGGAGGAAACACCATATATTTT. Encoded protein: CASSSAQGSGGNTIYF.

The chain recombines TRBV5-8 with TRBJ2-1, with TRBD1 matching 8 bases. The CDR3 totals 15 residues. Trimming removed 2 bases from V and 3 bases from J; junction bases left unmatched: 4. Germline loops: CDR1 SGHTS, CDR2 YDEGEE. The CDR3 here is CASSFGTGVYNEQFF. The CDR3 DNA sequence: TGTGCCAGCAGCTTCGGGACAGGAGTCTACAATGAGCAGTTCTTC.

Regarding this clone: A read error may produce the germline difference seen at one junction end. This chain connects TRBV24-1 to TRBJ2-2; 8 nucleotides line up with TRBD1. CDR1 KGHDR and CDR2 SFDVKD come from the germline V gene. This CDR3 region has 14 residues. This CDR3 reads CATSDAGTGWELFF. In DNA form, the CDR3 reads TGTGCCACCAGTGATGCGGGGACAGGTTGGGAACTGTTTTTT.

The chain has TRBV6-4 and TRBJ2-7; 9 nucleotides match TRBD2. CDR1 and CDR2 (germline): MRHNA, SNTAGT. This CDR3 spans 14 amino acids. V trimming: 6 bases; J trimming: 5 bases; junction bases outside the gene matches: 8. The chain's CDR3 is CASSLGLAYHEQYF. The CDR3 DNA follows: TGTGCCAGCAGCCTCGGACTAGCGTACCACGAGCAGTACTTC.

The gene calls are TRBV4-3 and TRBJ2-1, with D possibly TRBD2 on 6 matching bases. Germline assignment: CDR1 LGHNA and CDR2 YSLEER. V was pared by 0 bases and J by 6 bases, with 12 bases between. The CDR3 totals 15 residues. The CDR3 bases are TGCGCCAGCAGCCAAGACCCTATGGGGGGCAATGAGCAGTTCTTC. It encodes CASSQDPMGGNEQFF.

The J gene is TRBJ1-1, the V gene TRBV15, with D perhaps matching TRBD1 (5 bases). From germline, CDR1 is LNHNV and CDR2 YYDKDF (reference sequence). The V and J ends lost 3 bases and 5 bases respectively, with 19 bases between them. The CDR3 is made up of 16 amino acids. In DNA, the CDR3 is TGTGCCACCAGCAGGGGTAGTGCGGGGGGTACTACTGAAGCTTTCTTT. This codes for CATSRGSAGGTTEAFF.